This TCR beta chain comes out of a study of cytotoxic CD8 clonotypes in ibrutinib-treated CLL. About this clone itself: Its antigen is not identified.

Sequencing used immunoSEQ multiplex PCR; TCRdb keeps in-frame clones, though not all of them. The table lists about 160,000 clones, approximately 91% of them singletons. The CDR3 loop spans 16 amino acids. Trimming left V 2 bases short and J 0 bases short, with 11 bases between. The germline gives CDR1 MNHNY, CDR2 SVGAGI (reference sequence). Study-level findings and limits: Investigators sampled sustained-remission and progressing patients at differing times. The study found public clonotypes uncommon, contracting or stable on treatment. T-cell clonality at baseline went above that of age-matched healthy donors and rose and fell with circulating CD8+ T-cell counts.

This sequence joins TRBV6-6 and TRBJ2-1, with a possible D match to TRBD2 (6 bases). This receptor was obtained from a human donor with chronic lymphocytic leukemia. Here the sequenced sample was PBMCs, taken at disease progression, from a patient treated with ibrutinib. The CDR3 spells CASSYVAVSSYNEQFF. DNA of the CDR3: TGTGCCAGCAGTTACGTAGCGGTGTCCTCCTACAATGAGCAGTTCTTC.